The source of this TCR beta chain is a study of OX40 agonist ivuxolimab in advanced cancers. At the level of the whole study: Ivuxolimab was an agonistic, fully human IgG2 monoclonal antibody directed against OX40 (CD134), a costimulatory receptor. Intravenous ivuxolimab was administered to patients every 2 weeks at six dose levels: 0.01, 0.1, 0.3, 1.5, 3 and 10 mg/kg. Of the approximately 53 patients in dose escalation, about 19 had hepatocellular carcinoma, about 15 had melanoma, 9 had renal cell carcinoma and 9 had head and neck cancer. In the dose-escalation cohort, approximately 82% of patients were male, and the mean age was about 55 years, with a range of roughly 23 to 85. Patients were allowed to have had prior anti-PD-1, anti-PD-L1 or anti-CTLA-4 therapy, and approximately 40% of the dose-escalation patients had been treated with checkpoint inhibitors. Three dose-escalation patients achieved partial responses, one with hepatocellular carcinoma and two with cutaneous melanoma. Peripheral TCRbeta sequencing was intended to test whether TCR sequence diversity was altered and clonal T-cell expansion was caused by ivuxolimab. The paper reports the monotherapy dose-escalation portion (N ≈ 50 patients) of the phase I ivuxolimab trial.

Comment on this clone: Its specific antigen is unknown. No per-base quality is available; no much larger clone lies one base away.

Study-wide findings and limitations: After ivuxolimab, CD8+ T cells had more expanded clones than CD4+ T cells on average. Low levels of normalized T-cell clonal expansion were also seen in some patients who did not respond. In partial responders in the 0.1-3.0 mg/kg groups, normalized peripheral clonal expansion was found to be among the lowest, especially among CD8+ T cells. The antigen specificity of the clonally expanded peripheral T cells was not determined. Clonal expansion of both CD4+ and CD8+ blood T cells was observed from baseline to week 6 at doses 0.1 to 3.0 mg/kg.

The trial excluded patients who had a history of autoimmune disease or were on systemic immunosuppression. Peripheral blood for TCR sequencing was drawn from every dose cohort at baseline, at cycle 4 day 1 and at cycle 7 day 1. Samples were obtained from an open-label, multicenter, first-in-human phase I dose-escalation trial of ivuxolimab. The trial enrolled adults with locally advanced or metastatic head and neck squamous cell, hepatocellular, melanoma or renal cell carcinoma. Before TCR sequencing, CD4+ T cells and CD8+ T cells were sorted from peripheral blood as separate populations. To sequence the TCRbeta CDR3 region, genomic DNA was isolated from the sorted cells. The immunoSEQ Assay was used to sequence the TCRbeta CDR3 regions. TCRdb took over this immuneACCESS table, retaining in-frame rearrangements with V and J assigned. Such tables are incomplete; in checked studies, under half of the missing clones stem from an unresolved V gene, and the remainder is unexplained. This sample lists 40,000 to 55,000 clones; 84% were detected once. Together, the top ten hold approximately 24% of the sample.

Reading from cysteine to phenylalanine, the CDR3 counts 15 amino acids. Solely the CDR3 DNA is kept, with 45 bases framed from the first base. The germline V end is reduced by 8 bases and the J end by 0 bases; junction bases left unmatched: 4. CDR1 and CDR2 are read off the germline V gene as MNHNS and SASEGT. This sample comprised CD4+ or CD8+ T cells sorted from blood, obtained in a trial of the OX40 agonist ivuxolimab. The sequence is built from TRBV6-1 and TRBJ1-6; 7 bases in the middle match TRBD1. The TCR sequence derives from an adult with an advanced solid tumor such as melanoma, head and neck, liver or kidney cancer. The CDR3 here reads CASLTGTSYNSPLHF. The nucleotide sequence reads TGTGCCAGCTTGACAGGGACCTCCTATAATTCACCCCTCCACTTT.